This TCR beta chain was recovered during a study of shared clonotypes between healthy human individuals. Regarding the study as a whole: The naive CD4 repertoires of a handful of donors were compared, and roughly 5% of clonotypes were shared. In having few donors, the study represented limited genetic and exposure-history diversity.

Germline-derived CDR1 and CDR2 are GTSNPN and SVGIG (reference sequence). V was pared by 2 bases and J by 2 bases, with 8 bases of the junction left unmatched. The CDR3 is 16 residues long. Generated by immunoSEQ multiplex PCR, the TCRdb table keeps only in-frame clones and is missing some. The profile covers just over 2,000,000 clones, with 85% to 95% appearing a single time and approximately 0.13% taken by the ten largest. The donors were adults (healthy and HIV-negative) with no recent acute infections or vaccinations. On this clone itself: Its specificity is not known.

The chain is built from TRBV30 and TRBJ2-7; 11 bases map to TRBD1. The clonotype originates from a young man in good health. Sequencing was done on a sample of naive CD4+ T cells sorted from blood. Described subset: CD45RA+ positively selected. CDR3 sequence (DNA): TGTGCCTGGAGTTCCTTCCCGGGACAGGGGGCCTACGAGCAGTACTTC. Translating it yields CAWSSFPGQGAYEQYF.